The 25 T cell receptor beta chains below all came from one sample that was sequenced in a study of post-analysis software for immune sequencing data. Antigen specificity for these receptors is unknown. Sequencing libraries made from TCR beta cDNA carried unique molecular identifiers. MiXCR, run by TCRdb on the PCR reads, gives a single entry per CDR3 protein. Of about 460,000 distinct CDR3 sequences detected, roughly 45% appear once; the ten largest clones hold over 10%. Study-wide points: There were five or six TRBV segments more frequent in patients than controls, and TRBV5-6, TRBV5-1 and TRBV20-1 were among them.

The specimen sequenced was blood. Source of these receptors: a girl aged 5 to 17 with multiple sclerosis.

In this sample, this clonotype turned up once. The rearrangement joins TRBV14 to TRBJ1-1; D is unresolved. The CDR3 runs 14 residues. The germline CDR1 and CDR2 sequences are SGHDN and FVKESK. V was shortened by 1 base and J by 1 base, with 7 bases between the two germline ends. CDR3 nucleotides: TGTGCCAGCAGCCAAGGCTGGGGGAACACTGAAGCTTTCTTT. Translation: CASSQGWGNTEAFF.

This clonotype was seen only a few times. The V gene is TRBV5-1, the J gene TRBJ2-5, with D unresolved. Germline V lookup: CDR1 SGHRS, CDR2 YFSETQ. V was cut by 5 bases and J by 3 bases, with 14 bases left in between. CDR3 length: 14 residues. The CDR3 nucleotides read TGCGCCAGCAGTCAGCGACAAGGCGAAGAGACCCAGTACTTC. It codes for CASSQRQGEETQYF. Full variable domain (outside the CDR3, taken from reference TRBV5-1 and TRBJ2-5): KAGVTQTPRYLIKTRGQQVTLSCSPISGHRSVSWYQQTPGQGLQFLFEYFSETQRNKGNFPGRFSGRQFSNSRSEMNVSTLELGDSALYLCASSQRQGEETQYFGPGTRLLVL.

The V and J genes are TRBV5-1 and TRBJ2-7; D may correspond to TRBD1 or TRBD2 (5 bases each). The V gene's germline CDR1 is SGHRS and CDR2 YFSETQ. This CDR3 region has 15 residues. The V gene lost 2 bases and the J gene lost 3 bases, with 15 bases spanning the gap. The CDR3 is CASSLNRGAGYEQYF. The CDR3 nucleotides read TGCGCCAGCAGCTTAAACCGGGGCGCGGGCTACGAGCAGTACTTC.

This chain uses TRBV27 with TRBJ2-1, with a possible D match to TRBD1 (6 bases). V was shortened by 5 bases and J by 5 bases, with 16 bases between the two germline ends. Germline V lookup: CDR1 MNHEY, CDR2 SMNVEV (reference sequence). The CDR3 spans 15 residues. The CDR3 loop reads CASSPQSTGHNEQFF. The CDR3 DNA is TGTGCCAGCAGTCCGCAATCCACAGGGCACAATGAGCAGTTCTTC.

The chain is built from TRBV20-1 and TRBJ2-5; TRBD2 matches at 9 bases. The trim removed 2 bases at V and 11 bases at J, leaving 9 bases unmatched. CDR3 size: 13 residues. Germline CDR1 and CDR2: DFQATT and SNEGSKA (reference sequence). CDR3 nucleotide sequence: TGCAGTGCTAGAATAGCGGGAGACCCTGAGCAGTACTTC. Translated, it gives CSARIAGDPEQYF.

In its sample, this clonotype was seen a few times. The V and J genes are TRBV27 and TRBJ2-1; 7 positions match TRBD2. The V and J ends lost 9 bases and 10 bases, in that order; junction bases with no gene match: 9. The CDR3 is made up of 12 amino acids. Germline CDR1 and CDR2: MNHEY and SMNVEV (reference sequence). The CDR3 sequence: CASWGGYGEQFF. The CDR3 DNA follows: TGTGCCAGTTGGGGGGGGTATGGAGAGCAGTTCTTC.

This clonotype was counted only a few times. The V gene is TRBV29-1, the J gene TRBJ1-2; D gene uncertain. CDR1 is SQVTM and CDR2 is ANQGSEA in the germline V gene. This CDR3 region has 13 residues. Trimming took 7 bases from V and 2 from J, leaving 14 bases between them. CDR3 region: CSAHKLGNYGYTF. In nucleotides, the CDR3 is TGCAGCGCGCACAAATTGGGGAACTATGGCTACACCTTC. The entire variable domain, with the rest obtained from reference TRBV29-1 and TRBJ1-2, is as follows: SAVISQKPSRDICQRGTSLTIQCQVDSQVTMMFWYRQQPGQSLTLIATANQGSEATYESGFVIDKFPISRPNLTFSTLTVSNMSPEDSSIYLCSAHKLGNYGYTFGSGTRLTVV.

The chain combines TRBV7-2 with TRBJ2-5, with 8 bases that match TRBD1. Losses at the gene ends were 1 base for V and 4 bases for J; bases not matched to a gene: 8. Germline V gene data show CDR1 as SGHTA and CDR2 as FQGNSA. This CDR3 is built from 16 residues. The CDR3 sequence: CASSLGPGGVSETQYF. CDR3 DNA sequence: TGTGCCAGCAGCTTAGGTCCAGGGGGCGTATCAGAGACCCAGTACTTC. Full variable domain (rest looked up from reference TRBV7-2 and TRBJ2-5): GAGVSQSPSNKVTEKGKDVELRCDPISGHTALYWYRQSLGQGLEFLIYFQGNSAPDKSGLPSDRFSAERTGGSVSTLTIQRTQQEDSAVYLCASSLGPGGVSETQYFGPGTRLLVL.

The genes are TRBV7-2 and TRBJ1-2; 12 bases agree with TRBD1. The J segment lost 3 bases and the V segment lost 2 bases, leaving 13 bases of the junction unmatched. This CDR3 is 19 amino acids long. Germline loops: CDR1 SGHTA, CDR2 FQGNSA. The CDR3 here is CASSLRLNTGQGADYGYTF. CDR3 nucleotide sequence: TGTGCCAGCAGCTTACGTCTGAATACGGGACAGGGGGCAGACTATGGCTACACCTTC.

The chain joins TRBV12-3 or TRBV12-4 to TRBJ2-7; D is unclear. Deletions cut 8 bases from V and 1 base from J, with 12 bases between. This CDR3 is 13 amino acids long. The CDR3 DNA is TGTGCCAGCGGGCGGTTTTCTTCCTACGAGCAGTACTTC. Its protein is CASGRFSSYEQYF.

J is TRBJ1-1 and V is TRBV3-1; no reliable D call. CDR1 and CDR2 from the germline V gene are LGHDT and YNNKEL (reference sequence). V lost 1 base and J 6 bases, leaving 9 bases between the germline ends. This CDR3 spans 13 amino acids. CDR3 residues: CASSQAVGAEAFF. CDR3 bases: TGTGCCAGCAGCCAAGCAGTAGGCGCTGAAGCTTTCTTT.

J is TRBJ1-1 and V is TRBV6-5; D remains ambiguous. The CDR3 is 14 residues long. V gave up 5 bases and J gave up 0 bases, with 10 bases separating them. From germline, CDR1 is MNHEY and CDR2 SVGAGI. CDR3 in DNA: TGTGCCAGCAGTCACCCCGAGGTGAACACTGAAGCTTTCTTT. It encodes CASSHPEVNTEAFF.

This clonotype was seen a few times. The V call is TRBV13, the J call TRBJ2-5; D is unclear. Per the germline V gene, CDR1 is PRHDT and CDR2 is FYEKMQ (reference sequence). Deletions cut 0 bases from V and 1 base from J, with 21 bases between. There are 19 residues in the CDR3. The CDR3 region is CASSLGNIKDGSLQETQYF. The CDR3 DNA is TGTGCCAGCAGCTTAGGGAATATCAAGGATGGCTCTCTCCAAGAGACCCAGTACTTC.

The chain links TRBV12-3 or TRBV12-4 to TRBJ2-5; perhaps TRBD2 as D (5 bases). CDR3 length equals 15 residues. V dropped 4 bases and J dropped 0 bases, with 12 bases sitting between them. CDR3 DNA sequence: TGTGCCAGCAGTTCCCCAATACTAGACCAAGAGACCCAGTACTTC. Translation: CASSSPILDQETQYF.

This rearrangement joins TRBV14 to TRBJ2-1, with 9 bases lining up with TRBD2. The V and J ends lost 0 bases and 1 base, in that order; junction bases with no gene match: 1. Per the germline V gene, CDR1 is SGHDN and CDR2 is FVKESK. This CDR3 spans 16 amino acids. CDR3 in DNA: TGTGCCAGCAGCCAAGAGGGACTAGCTTCCTACAATGAGCAGTTCTTC. It yields the protein CASSQEGLASYNEQFF. The whole variable domain, remainder taken from reference TRBV14 and TRBJ2-1, is EAGVTQFPSHSVIEKGQTVTLRCDPISGHDNLYWYRRVMGKEIKFLLHFVKESKQDESGMPNNRFLAERTGGTYSTLKVQPAELEDSGVYFCASSQEGLASYNEQFFGPGTRLTVL.

This clonotype was counted only a few times. The chain carries TRBV6-1 and TRBJ2-1; 12 bases fit TRBD1. The germline V gene has CDR1 MNHNS and CDR2 SASEGT. The CDR3 runs to 17 residues. V shed 1 base and J 7 bases; nucleotides not matched to a gene: 8. The CDR3 DNA sequence: TGTGCCAGCAGTGAAGAAGGGACAGGGGGCGCTCAGAATGAGCAGTTCTTC. Translated, it gives CASSEEGTGGAQNEQFF.

The chain uses TRBV7-2 and TRBJ1-1; the D is unclear. Germline V CDR1 and CDR2: SGHTA, FQGNSA. With 8 bases removed from V and 6 bases from J, the gap between germline ends came to 19 bases. The CDR3 loop spans 14 amino acids. CDR3 in amino acids: CASANPSRSAEAFF. The CDR3 DNA reads as TGTGCCAGCGCCAACCCAAGCCGAAGTGCTGAAGCTTTCTTT.

This clonotype has only a few counts. V usage is TRBV20-1 and J usage is TRBJ2-7, with D perhaps TRBD1 (6 bases). This CDR3 spans 14 amino acids. With 3 bases removed from V and 2 bases from J, the gap between germline ends came to 14 bases. CDR1 and CDR2 (germline): DFQATT, SNEGSKA (reference sequence). The CDR3 spells CSASFQGSAYEQYF. In DNA, the CDR3 is TGCAGTGCTAGTTTCCAGGGGAGTGCCTACGAGCAGTACTTC.

This sequence joins TRBV18 and TRBJ2-5; D possibly corresponds to TRBD2 (6 bases). V was shortened by 0 bases and J by 3 bases, with 11 bases between the two germline ends. Germline values: CDR1 KGHSH, CDR2 LQKENI. The CDR3 extends over 15 amino acids. The CDR3 nucleotides read TGTGCCAGCTCACCACCTGGAGGGACCGAAGAGACCCAGTACTTC. It translates to CASSPPGGTEETQYF.

This clonotype has just a few counts. The chain employs TRBV27 and TRBJ2-7; 10 bases are shared with TRBD1. V shed 6 bases, J shed 3 bases, and the junction held 2 bases outside the gene matches. The CDR3 is 13 amino acids. The germline CDR1 and CDR2 sequences are MNHEY and SMNVEV (reference sequence). The CDR3: CASRGQGFYEQYF. The CDR3 coding sequence is TGTGCCAGCAGGGGACAGGGGTTCTACGAGCAGTACTTC.

This clonotype was detected only a few times. The junction differs from germline at one of its ends, possibly a read error. The CDR3 region has the DNA TGCGCTAGCAGCCAAGATGGGGGGTCTAGCACAGATACGCAGTATTTT. The encoded protein is CASSQDGGSSTDTQYF. This chain joins TRBV4-3 and TRBJ2-3; the D gene is possibly TRBD2 (6 bases). Per the germline V gene, CDR1 is LGHNA and CDR2 is YSLEER. This CDR3 has 16 residues.

The J gene is TRBJ2-1, the V gene TRBV6-2 or TRBV6-3; the D gene is possibly TRBD2 (6 bases). CDR1 is MNHEY and CDR2 is SVGEGT in the germline V gene. The CDR3 sequence is 13 residues long. V gave up 8 bases and J gave up 4 bases, with 12 bases separating them. The CDR3 region has the DNA TGTGCCAGCCACTTCGGGGGTTACAATGAGCAGTTCTTC. It yields the protein CASHFGGYNEQFF.

The rearrangement uses TRBV25-1 and TRBJ1-2, with D perhaps TRBD1 (5 bases). This CDR3 region has 13 residues. Trimming pared 6 bases from V and 5 bases from J, leaving 13 bases between. The germline CDR1 and CDR2 sequences are MGHDK and SYGVNS. CDR3 region: CASSGGGMYGYTF. For the CDR3, the DNA is TGTGCCAGCAGCGGTGGGGGGATGTATGGCTACACCTTC.

This chain uses TRBV19 with TRBJ1-4, with D possibly TRBD1 on 5 matching bases. Germline V gene sequence: CDR1 LNHDA, CDR2 SQIVND (reference sequence). Trimming took off 6 bases at V and 6 bases at J, with 11 bases between the two ends. This CDR3 region has 13 residues. The CDR3 DNA reads TGTGCCAGTAGAAGGGGTCAGGATGAAAAACTGTTTTTT. The encoded protein is CASRRGQDEKLFF.

This chain uses TRBV6-4 with TRBJ1-5; D is unclear. Germline CDR1 MRHNA, CDR2 SNTAGT. Trimming removed 2 bases at V and 7 bases at J, with 12 bases between. The CDR3 is 14 residues long. The CDR3, as DNA: TGTGCCAGCAGTGACACGGCCCGCGGGCAGCCCCAGCATTTT. It specifies CASSDTARGQPQHF.